Listed below are T cell receptor beta chains from one sample, sequenced in a study of blood T cells in healthy people across ages. Using its own MiXCR run on the 5' RACE reads, TCRdb lists one record per CDR3 protein. The table lists 580,000 or so distinct CDR3 sequences, 45% to 55% of them singletons, with around 25% in the top ten. The sequencing input was blood. The receptor set was obtained from a man of 80 years or more in good health. The CDR3 runs from the conserved cysteine through the conserved F or W. D genes are given only for firm matches. Expanded clones get a size class; other rows say once, few or many, or leave the size out.

D gene,J gene,clone size,V gene,CDR3 DNA,CDR3 protein
TRBD1,TRBJ2-6,many,TRBV6-5,TGTGCCAGCAGTAGACAGGGCTCCTCTGGGGCCAACGTCCTGACTTTC,CASSRQGSSGANVLTF
.,TRBJ2-7,many,TRBV27,TGTGCCAGCAGTCCCCGCCAGGGGATATCCTACGAGCAGTACTTC,CASSPRQGISYEQYF
TRBD2,TRBJ2-3,.,TRBV11-1,TGTGCCAGCAGCCCGGGGGGGAAACCTGGCACAGATACGCAGTATTTT,CASSPGGKPGTDTQYF
.,TRBJ1-5,.,TRBV7-2,TGTGCCAGCAGCTTAGGGGGGGAGGGAGATCAGCCCCAGCATTTT,CASSLGGEGDQPQHF
.,TRBJ2-7,.,TRBV7-9,TGTGCCAGCAGCTTAGGAAGTAGCCTCTACGAGCAGTACTTC,CASSLGSSLYEQYF
.,TRBJ2-6,.,TRBV29-1,TGCAGCGTTGAAGGAGGGGCTGGGGCCAACGTCCTGACTTTC,CSVEGGAGANVLTF
TRBD1,TRBJ1-2,.,TRBV10-3,TGTGCCATCAGCGATGACAGGGGAGGCTATGGCTACACCTTC,CAISDDRGGYGYTF
TRBD2,TRBJ2-1,few,TRBV7-9,TGTGCCAGCAGCCTAACGGCGGGAGGTAATGAGCAGTTCTTC,CASSLTAGGNEQFF
.,TRBJ1-2,few,TRBV28,TGTGCCAGCAGCCCCCAGGCCGGACACCCAAGAGCTAACTATGGCTACACCTTC,CASSPQAGHPRANYGYTF
.,TRBJ2-3,.,TRBV11-2,TGTGCCAGCAGCTTAATGAGCACAGATACGCAGTATTTT,CASSLMSTDTQYF
TRBD1,TRBJ1-5,.,TRBV12-3/TRBV12-4,TGTGCCAGCAGTCCCTCACAGGGGCAAAATCAGCCCCAGCATTTT,CASSPSQGQNQPQHF
TRBD2,TRBJ2-3,.,TRBV12-3/TRBV12-4,TGTGCCAGCAGTGTCGGGGGGGCCGGAGGTACGCAGTATTTT,CASSVGGAGGTQYF
.,TRBJ2-3,many,TRBV6-5,TGTGCCAGCAGTTATAGAGCGGGTGGCGGAGATACGCAGTATTTT,CASSYRAGGGDTQYF
.,TRBJ1-5,.,TRBV7-2,TGTGCCAGCAGCTTAAGGTGGGGGCTAAGTCAGCCCCAGCATTTT,CASSLRWGLSQPQHF
.,TRBJ2-7,.,TRBV28,TGTGCCAGCAGTTTACCGAGGGGGGGCTACGAGCAGTACTTC,CASSLPRGGYEQYF
TRBD1,TRBJ2-6,few,TRBV11-1,TGTGCCAGCAGCTTAAGGGACAGGGTTGGGGCCAACGTCCTGACTTTC,CASSLRDRVGANVLTF
TRBD1,TRBJ1-4,.,TRBV7-2,TGTGCCAGCAGCTCGTCGGGACAGGGGAAGGAAAAACTGTTTTTT,CASSSSGQGKEKLFF
TRBD1,TRBJ2-2,.,TRBV12-3/TRBV12-4,TGTGCCAGCAGTTTTTGGTGGACAGGGGATACCGGGGAGCTGTTTTTT,CASSFWWTGDTGELFF
TRBD2,TRBJ2-3,.,TRBV5-5,TGTGCCAGCAGCCTCCCGGCGGGGGGAAGCACAGATACGCAGTATTTT,CASSLPAGGSTDTQYF
TRBD2,TRBJ2-5,.,TRBV20-1,TGCAGTGCTAGGGATAGCGGGGGGGTAGAGACCCAGTACTTC,CSARDSGGVETQYF
.,TRBJ1-1,.,TRBV3-1,TGTGCCAGCAGCCAAGGGTCTAAGGGGACCACTGAAGCTTTCTTT,CASSQGSKGTTEAFF
TRBD1,TRBJ1-2,.,TRBV7-9,TGTGCCAGCAGCTTAGCGAGCCAGGGGGATGGCTACACCTTC,CASSLASQGDGYTF
.,TRBJ2-7,.,TRBV2,TGTGCCAGCATCCGGGACAAATTCTCCTACGAGCAGTACTTC,CASIRDKFSYEQYF
.,TRBJ1-2,once,TRBV29-1,TGCAGCGTTGCCCTAAGACAGGCGACAAACTATGGCTACACCTTC,CSVALRQATNYGYTF
.,TRBJ2-3,.,TRBV6-5,TGTGCCAGCAGTTACGGGAGTCCAGCCACCTACACAGATACGCAGTATTTT,CASSYGSPATYTDTQYF
TRBD1,TRBJ1-5,.,TRBV7-2,TGTGCCAGCAGCTCGGGACAGGCTTATCAGCCCCAGCATTTT,CASSSGQAYQPQHF
.,TRBJ1-1,.,TRBV10-3,TGTGCCATCAGTGAGTCGACGGATAACACTGAAGCTTTCTTT,CAISESTDNTEAFF
.,TRBJ2-2,few,TRBV5-1,TGCGCCAGCAGCTTGATGGAGGCGAACACCGGGGAGCTGTTTTTT,CASSLMEANTGELFF
.,TRBJ1-1,many,TRBV6-5,TGTGCCGCCAGGAGGGCCTCGTCGGGGAGGAACACTGAAGCTTTCTTT,CAARRASSGRNTEAFF
TRBD1,TRBJ2-1,.,TRBV7-2,TGTGCCAGCAGGGTTACAGGGGTAAATGAGCAGTTCTTC,CASRVTGVNEQFF
TRBD2,TRBJ2-3,.,TRBV10-3,TGTGCCATCAGTACTAGCGGGGGAGACACAGATACGCAGTATTTT,CAISTSGGDTDTQYF
.,TRBJ1-6,few,TRBV4-2,TGTGCCAGCAGCCCAAATAGGGCCACCGCGTCGTCTTCCCTCCACTTT,CASSPNRATASSSLHF
TRBD1,TRBJ1-4,few,TRBV20-1,TGCAGTGCTCCCCGGACAGGGAGAGGTGAAAAACTGTTTTTT,CSAPRTGRGEKLFF
.,TRBJ2-3,.,TRBV9,TGTGCCAACAGCGTCCTTCAGGGGATCACAGATACGCAGTATTTT,CANSVLQGITDTQYF
.,TRBJ2-4,few,TRBV20-1,TGCAGTGCTAGACCCTCTCCACAGGGAGCCAAAAACATTCAGTACTTC,CSARPSPQGAKNIQYF
TRBD2,TRBJ2-1,.,TRBV5-1,TGCGCCAGCAGCTTGGCCCCTGGACTAGCGGGGGAGCTCTACAATGAGCAGTTCTTC,CASSLAPGLAGELYNEQFF
.,TRBJ2-3,many,TRBV6-6,TGTGCCATCAGCGGGCCGACTTACACAGATACGCAGTATTTT,CAISGPTYTDTQYF
.,TRBJ1-6,.,TRBV5-1,TGCGCCAGCAGCTTGGGGGGGGCCACTACTGGTTCACCCCTCCACTTT,CASSLGGATTGSPLHF
.,TRBJ2-7,.,TRBV7-2,TGTGCCAGCAGCTTAAACCCCACGGGGCCCTACGAGCAGTACTTC,CASSLNPTGPYEQYF
.,TRBJ2-2,.,TRBV5-1,TGCGCCAGCAGCTTGGCCGGGGCCTTTAGAGACACCGGGGAGCTGTTTTTT,CASSLAGAFRDTGELFF
TRBD2,TRBJ2-1,.,TRBV20-1,TGCAGTGCTAGAGTCCTAGCGGGGGCCTCTAATGAGCAGTTCTTC,CSARVLAGASNEQFF